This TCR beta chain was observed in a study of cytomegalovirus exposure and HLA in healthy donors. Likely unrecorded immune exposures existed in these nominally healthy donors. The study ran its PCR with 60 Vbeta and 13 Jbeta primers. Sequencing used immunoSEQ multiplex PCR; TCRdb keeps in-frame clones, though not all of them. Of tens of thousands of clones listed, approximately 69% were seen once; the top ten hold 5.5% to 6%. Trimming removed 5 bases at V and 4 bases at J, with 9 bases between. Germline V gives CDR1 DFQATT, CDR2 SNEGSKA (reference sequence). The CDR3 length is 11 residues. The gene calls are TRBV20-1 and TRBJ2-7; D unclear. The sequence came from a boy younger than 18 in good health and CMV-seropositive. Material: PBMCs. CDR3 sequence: CSALDGYEQYF. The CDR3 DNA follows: TGCAGTGCTCTAGATGGGTACGAGCAGTACTTC.